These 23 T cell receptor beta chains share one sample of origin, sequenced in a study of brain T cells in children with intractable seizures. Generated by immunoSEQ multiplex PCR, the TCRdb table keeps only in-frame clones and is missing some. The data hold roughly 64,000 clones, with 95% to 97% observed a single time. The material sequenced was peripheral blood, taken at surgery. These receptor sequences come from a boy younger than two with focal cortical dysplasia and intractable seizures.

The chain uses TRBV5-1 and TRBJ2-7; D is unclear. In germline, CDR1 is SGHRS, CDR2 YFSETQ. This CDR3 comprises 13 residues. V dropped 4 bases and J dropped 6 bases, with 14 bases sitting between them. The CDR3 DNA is TGCGCCAGCAGCCCGAGCCCCGGATTCGAGCAGTACTTC. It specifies CASSPSPGFEQYF.

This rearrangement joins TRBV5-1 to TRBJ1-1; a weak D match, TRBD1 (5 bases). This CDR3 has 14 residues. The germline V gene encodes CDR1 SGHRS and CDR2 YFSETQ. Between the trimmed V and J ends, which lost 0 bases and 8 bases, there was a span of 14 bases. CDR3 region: CASSLGPRGSEAFF. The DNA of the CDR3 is TGCGCCAGCAGCTTGGGCCCACGGGGCAGCGAAGCTTTCTTT.

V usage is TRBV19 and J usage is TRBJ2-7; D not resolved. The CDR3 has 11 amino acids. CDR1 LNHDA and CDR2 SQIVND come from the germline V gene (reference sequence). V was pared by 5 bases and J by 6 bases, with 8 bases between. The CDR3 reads CASSLGGEQYF. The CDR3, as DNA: TGTGCCAGTAGTCTCGGCGGCGAGCAGTACTTC. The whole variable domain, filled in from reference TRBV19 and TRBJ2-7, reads DGGITQSPKYLFRKEGQNVTLSCEQNLNHDAMYWYRQDPGQGLRLIYYSQIVNDFQKGDIAEGYSVSREKKESFPLTVTSAQKNPTAFYLCASSLGGEQYFGPGTRLTVT.

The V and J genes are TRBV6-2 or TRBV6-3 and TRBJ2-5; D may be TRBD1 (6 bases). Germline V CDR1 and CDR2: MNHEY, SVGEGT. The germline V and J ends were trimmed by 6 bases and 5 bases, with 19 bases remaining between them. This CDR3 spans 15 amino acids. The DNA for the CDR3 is TGTGCCAGCAGCGAGCGGACAGAGCGAGGTGAGACCCAGTACTTC. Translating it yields CASSERTERGETQYF.

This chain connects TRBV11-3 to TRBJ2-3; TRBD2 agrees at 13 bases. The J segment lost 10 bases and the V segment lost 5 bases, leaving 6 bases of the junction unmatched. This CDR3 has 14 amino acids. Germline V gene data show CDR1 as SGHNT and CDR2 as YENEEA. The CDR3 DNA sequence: TGTGCCAGCAGCCCAAGACTAGCGGGAGGACCGCAGTATTTT. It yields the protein CASSPRLAGGPQYF.

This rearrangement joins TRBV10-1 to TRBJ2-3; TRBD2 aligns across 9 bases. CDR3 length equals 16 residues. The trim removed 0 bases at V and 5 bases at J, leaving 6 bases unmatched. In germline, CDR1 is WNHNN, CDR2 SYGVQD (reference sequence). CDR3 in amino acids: CASSESASGVGDTQYF. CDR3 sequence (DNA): TGCGCCAGCAGTGAGTCCGCTAGCGGGGTGGGAGATACGCAGTATTTT.

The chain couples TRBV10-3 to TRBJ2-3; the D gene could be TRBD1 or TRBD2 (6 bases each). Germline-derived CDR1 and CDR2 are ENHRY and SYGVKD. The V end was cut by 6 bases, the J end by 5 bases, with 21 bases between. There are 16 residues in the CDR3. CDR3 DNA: TGTGCCATCAGGGCTTGGGGGGCAGGAGGGGAAGATACGCAGTATTTT. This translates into CAIRAWGAGGEDTQYF.

CDR3: CASSDTGAYEQYF. The DNA for the CDR3 is TGTGCCAGCTCAGACACAGGCGCCTACGAGCAGTACTTC. This chain connects TRBV18 to TRBJ2-7; possible D gene TRBD1, 5 bases. The CDR3 length is 13 residues. The germline V gene has CDR1 KGHSH and CDR2 LQKENI. V was trimmed by 5 bases and J by 2 bases, leaving 10 bases between them.

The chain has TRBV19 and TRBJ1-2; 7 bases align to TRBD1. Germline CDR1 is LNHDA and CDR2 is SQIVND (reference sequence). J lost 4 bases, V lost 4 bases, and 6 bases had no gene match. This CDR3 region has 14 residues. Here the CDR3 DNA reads TGTGCCAGTAGTACCCCGACAGGGTTCTATGGCTACACCTTC. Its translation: CASSTPTGFYGYTF. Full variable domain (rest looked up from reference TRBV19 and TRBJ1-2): DGGITQSPKYLFRKEGQNVTLSCEQNLNHDAMYWYRQDPGQGLRLIYYSQIVNDFQKGDIAEGYSVSREKKESFPLTVTSAQKNPTAFYLCASSTPTGFYGYTFGSGTRLTVV.

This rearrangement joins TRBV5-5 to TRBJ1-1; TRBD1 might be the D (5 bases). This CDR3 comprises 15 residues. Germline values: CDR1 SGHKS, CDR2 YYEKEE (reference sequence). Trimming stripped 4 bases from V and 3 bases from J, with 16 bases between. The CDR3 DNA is TGTGCCAGCAGCCCGCAGGGAGGGGCCTACACTGAAGCTTTCTTT. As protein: CASSPQGGAYTEAFF.

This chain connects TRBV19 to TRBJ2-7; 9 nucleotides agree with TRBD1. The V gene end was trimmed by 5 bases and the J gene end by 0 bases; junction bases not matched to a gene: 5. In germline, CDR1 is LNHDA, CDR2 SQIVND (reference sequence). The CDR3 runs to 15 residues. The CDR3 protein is CASSLGTGSSYEQYF. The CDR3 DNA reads TGTGCCAGTAGTCTTGGGACAGGGAGCTCCTACGAGCAGTACTTC.

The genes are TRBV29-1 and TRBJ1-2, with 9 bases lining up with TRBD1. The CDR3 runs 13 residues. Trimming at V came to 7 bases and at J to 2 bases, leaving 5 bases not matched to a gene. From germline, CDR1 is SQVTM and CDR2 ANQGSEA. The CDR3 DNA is TGCAGCGGGCTGACAGGGGGAAACTATGGCTACACCTTC. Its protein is CSGLTGGNYGYTF. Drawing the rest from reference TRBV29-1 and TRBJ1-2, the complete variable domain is SAVISQKPSRDICQRGTSLTIQCQVDSQVTMMFWYRQQPGQSLTLIATANQGSEATYESGFVIDKFPISRPNLTFSTLTVSNMSPEDSSIYLCSGLTGGNYGYTFGSGTRLTVV.

The CDR3 spells CASSQDNRRKYSNQPQHF. For the CDR3, the DNA is TGTGCCAGCAGCCAAGATAACCGGCGGAAATATAGCAATCAGCCCCAGCATTTT. The chain uses TRBV3-1 (or the pseudogene TRBV3-2) and TRBJ1-5; D unclear. Germline V gives CDR1 LGHDT, CDR2 YNNKEL (reference sequence). This CDR3 contains 18 residues. Trimming removed 0 bases at V and 0 bases at J, with 15 bases between.

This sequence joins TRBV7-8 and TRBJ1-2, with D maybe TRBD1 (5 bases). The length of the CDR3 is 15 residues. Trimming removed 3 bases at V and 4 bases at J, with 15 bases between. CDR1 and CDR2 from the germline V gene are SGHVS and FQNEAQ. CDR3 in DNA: TGTGCCAGCAGCTTCGGGACCCTTGATGGCTATGGCTACACCTTC. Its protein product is CASSFGTLDGYGYTF.

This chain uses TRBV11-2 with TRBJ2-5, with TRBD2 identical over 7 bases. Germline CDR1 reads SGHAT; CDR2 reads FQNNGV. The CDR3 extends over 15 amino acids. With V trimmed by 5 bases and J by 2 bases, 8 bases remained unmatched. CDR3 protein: CASSPLAEDQETQYF. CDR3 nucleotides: TGTGCCAGCAGCCCGCTAGCGGAAGATCAAGAGACCCAGTACTTC.

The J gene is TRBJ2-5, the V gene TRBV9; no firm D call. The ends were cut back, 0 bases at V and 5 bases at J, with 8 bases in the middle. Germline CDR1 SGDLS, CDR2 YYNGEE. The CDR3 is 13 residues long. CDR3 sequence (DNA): TGTGCCAGCAGCGTAGGGGCAAAGGAGACCCAGTACTTC. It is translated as CASSVGAKETQYF.

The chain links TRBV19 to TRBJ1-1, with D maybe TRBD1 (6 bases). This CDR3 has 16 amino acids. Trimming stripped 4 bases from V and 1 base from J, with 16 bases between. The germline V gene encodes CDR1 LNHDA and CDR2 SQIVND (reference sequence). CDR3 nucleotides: TGTGCCAGTAGTAGGAACAGGGTAAGAGGGAACACTGAAGCTTTCTTT. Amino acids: CASSRNRVRGNTEAFF.

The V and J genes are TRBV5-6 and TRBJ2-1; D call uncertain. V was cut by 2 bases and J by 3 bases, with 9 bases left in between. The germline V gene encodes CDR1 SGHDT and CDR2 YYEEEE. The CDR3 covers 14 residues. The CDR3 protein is CASSFPQSYNEQFF. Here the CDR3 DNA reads TGTGCCAGCAGCTTCCCTCAAAGCTACAATGAGCAGTTCTTC. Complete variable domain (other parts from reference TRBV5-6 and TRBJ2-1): DAGVTQSPTHLIKTRGQQVTLRCSPKSGHDTVSWYQQALGQGPQFIFQYYEEEERQRGNFPDRFSGHQFPNYSSELNVNALLLGDSALYLCASSFPQSYNEQFFGPGTRLTVL.

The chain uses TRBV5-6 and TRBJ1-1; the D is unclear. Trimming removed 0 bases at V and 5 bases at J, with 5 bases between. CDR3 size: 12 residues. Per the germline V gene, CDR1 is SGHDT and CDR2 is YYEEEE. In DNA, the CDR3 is TGTGCCAGCAGCTTGGGGGCAACTGAAGCTTTCTTT. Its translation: CASSLGATEAFF.

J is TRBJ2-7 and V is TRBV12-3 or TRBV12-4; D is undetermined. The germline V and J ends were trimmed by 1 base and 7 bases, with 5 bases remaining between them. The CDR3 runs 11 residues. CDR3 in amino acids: CASSLGREQYF. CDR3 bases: TGTGCCAGCAGTTTAGGACGGGAGCAGTACTTC.

In nucleotides, the CDR3 is TGTGCCACCAATCCCGGACAGACGTATTACAATGAGCAGTTCTTC. Amino acids: CATNPGQTYYNEQFF. This sequence joins TRBV6-5 and TRBJ2-1, with a weak D call TRBD1 (6 bases). V lost 10 bases to trimming and J lost 4 bases, with 20 bases between them. This CDR3 is built from 15 residues. Germline CDR1 is MNHEY and CDR2 is SVGAGI.

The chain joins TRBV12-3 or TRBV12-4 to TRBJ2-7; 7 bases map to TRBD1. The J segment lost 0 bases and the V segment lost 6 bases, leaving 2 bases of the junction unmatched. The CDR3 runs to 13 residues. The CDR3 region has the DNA TGTGCCAGCAGCCGGGACAGCTCCTACGAGCAGTACTTC. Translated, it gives CASSRDSSYEQYF.

The CDR3 is CASSQKDYFGEEQFF. The CDR3 DNA follows: TGTGCCAGCAGTCAAAAAGACTACTTCGGGGAGGAGCAGTTCTTC. The chain links TRBV6-5 to TRBJ2-1, with a tentative D call TRBD2 (5 bases). The germline V and J ends were trimmed by 5 bases and 10 bases, with 21 bases remaining between them. Germline values: CDR1 MNHEY, CDR2 SVGAGI. This CDR3 comprises 15 residues.